This TCR beta chain is drawn from a study of blood T cells in healthy people across ages. Alongside a J-beta primer mix, a sample-barcoded 5' primer served in a second PCR lasting about 6 to 11 cycles. A single record per CDR3 protein comes from TCRdb applying MiXCR to the 5' RACE reads. This repertoire shows around 790,000 distinct CDR3 sequences, 40% to 50% found once; its top ten account for roughly 18%. General study results and limits: Estimated diversity across one million T cells was deemed an underestimate. Possibly confounding the expanded clonotype changes was the fact that donor CMV status was unknown.

This clonotype showed up just a few times. Its antigen is unknown. Sequencing used blood. This TCR derives from a man aged 60 to 69 in good health.

CDR3 bases: TGTGCCAGCAGCCTCCGGATGGGCACAGATACGCAGTATTTT. Protein: CASSLRMGTDTQYF. This chain connects TRBV7-2 to TRBJ2-3, with D uncertain. This CDR3 contains 14 residues. CDR1 is SGHTA and CDR2 is FQGNSA in the germline V gene. V was pared by 5 bases and J by 1 base, with 10 bases between.